Below, 32 T cell receptor beta chains from the same sample are listed, as sequenced in a study of T cell changes during pregnancy in multiple sclerosis. Profiling relied on immunoSEQ multiplex PCR, and the TCRdb table lists in-frame clones only, not all of them. The repertoire holds under 35,000 clones, with 70% to 90% as singletons. Sequencing was performed on CD8+ T cells from peripheral blood mononuclear cells, taken before pregnancy. The receptors were gathered from a female donor with multiple sclerosis, enrolled in a pregnancy study.

This clone appeared a few times. This rearrangement joins TRBV19 to TRBJ1-2, with 10 nucleotides matching TRBD1. CDR1 is LNHDA, CDR2 SQIVND, per germline (reference sequence). V lost 3 bases and J lost 5; bases outside the gene matches: 9. This CDR3 has 16 amino acids. The CDR3 DNA follows: TGTGCCAGTAGTATTGAGGGGGACAGGGGTCAATATGGCTACACCTTC. Its protein is CASSIEGDRGQYGYTF.

V is TRBV6-1 and J is TRBJ2-4; D is perhaps TRBD2 (6 bases). CDR1 is MNHNS, CDR2 SASEGT, per germline. CDR3 length: 17 amino acids. Trimming took 4 bases from V and 2 from J, leaving 18 bases between them. The CDR3 sequence: CASSALGRMGPKNIQYF. The CDR3 DNA is TGTGCCAGCAGTGCCCTGGGGAGGATGGGGCCCAAAAACATTCAGTACTTC.

This chain uses TRBV7-9 with TRBJ2-1; possibly TRBD2 for D (5 bases). V was cut by 1 base and J by 8 bases, with 15 bases left in between. The germline V gene encodes CDR1 SEHNR and CDR2 FQNEAQ (reference sequence). The CDR3 covers 15 residues. In nucleotides, the CDR3 is TGTGCCAGCAGCTTAGGTACTAGTGAACGACATGAGCAGTTCTTC. This sequence encodes CASSLGTSERHEQFF.

This clone was seen a handful of times. The chain carries TRBV30 and TRBJ1-1; 7 bases align to TRBD1. V lost 4 bases to trimming and J lost 4 bases; unmatched junction nucleotides: 6. From germline, CDR1 is GTSNPN and CDR2 SVGIG (reference sequence). The length of the CDR3 is 13 residues. This CDR3 reads CAWTPGGPTEAFF. The CDR3 DNA is TGTGCCTGGACCCCAGGGGGACCCACTGAAGCTTTCTTT.

The rearrangement links TRBV27 to TRBJ2-7; D might be TRBD2 (5 bases). The CDR3 consists of 13 residues. V shed 1 base and J shed 5 bases, with 9 bases lying between them. Germline lookup yields CDR1 MNHEY and CDR2 SMNVEV (reference sequence). CDR3 in amino acids: CASSLWARDEQYF. The CDR3 region has the DNA TGTGCCAGCAGTTTATGGGCGCGGGACGAGCAGTACTTC.

The chain links TRBV28 to TRBJ2-7, with 9 bases fitting TRBD2. The germline CDR1 and CDR2 sequences are MDHEN and SYDVKM. The CDR3 has 15 residues. V trimming: 2 bases; J trimming: 1 base; junction bases outside the gene matches: 3. The CDR3 loop is CASSLLRGGSYEQYF. The DNA for the CDR3 is TGTGCCAGCAGTTTACTGCGGGGGGGATCCTACGAGCAGTACTTC.

This chain uses TRBV4-1 with TRBJ2-7; possibly TRBD1 for D (6 bases). The CDR3 is 14 residues long. V was clipped by 4 bases and J by 2 bases, with 12 bases between them. The germline V gene has CDR1 MGHRA and CDR2 YSYEKL. CDR3 sequence reads: CASSPQQGPYEQYF. The CDR3 coding sequence is TGCGCCAGCAGCCCACAACAGGGACCCTACGAGCAGTACTTC.

The V and J genes are TRBV27 and TRBJ2-7; tentatively, D is TRBD1 (5 bases). The germline V gene has CDR1 MNHEY and CDR2 SMNVEV (reference sequence). The CDR3 loop spans 14 amino acids. Trimming left V 2 bases short and J 3 bases short, with 11 bases between. The CDR3 nucleotides are TGTGCCAGCAGTTTAGCAGGGTACGTCTACGAGCAGTACTTC. It specifies CASSLAGYVYEQYF.

There are a few counts of this clone. The chain combines TRBV4-1 with TRBJ1-4; 7 bases agree with TRBD1. The CDR3 covers 16 residues. With V trimmed by 3 bases and J by 4 bases, 8 bases remained unmatched. Germline V gene sequence: CDR1 MGHRA, CDR2 YSYEKL. This CDR3 is CASSHPRQGDNEKLFF. The CDR3 DNA reads TGCGCCAGCAGCCATCCTCGGCAGGGGGATAATGAAAAACTGTTTTTT.

This chain uses TRBV4-1 with TRBJ2-7, with D perhaps matching TRBD2 (6 bases). The CDR3 loop spans 16 amino acids. The V gene's germline CDR1 is MGHRA and CDR2 YSYEKL. Trimming removed 1 base at V and 2 bases at J, with 15 bases between. Written as DNA, the CDR3 is TGCGCCAGCAGCCAAGCCCACGGGGGTTGGGCCTACGAGCAGTACTTC. Protein: CASSQAHGGWAYEQYF.

Only one count was recorded for this clone. The gene calls are TRBV4-1 and TRBJ2-3, with TRBD1 matching over 11 bases. Trimming removed 4 bases from V and 3 bases from J; junction bases left unmatched: 6. The CDR3 consists of 16 residues. Germline V gives CDR1 MGHRA, CDR2 YSYEKL. This chain's CDR3 is CASSLRDRGRTDTQYF. The CDR3 coding sequence is TGCGCCAGCAGCCTCCGGGACAGGGGGAGGACAGATACGCAGTATTTT.

This clone was picked up one time. V usage is TRBV6-1 and J usage is TRBJ1-5; D gene ambiguous. Germline V gene data show CDR1 as MNHNS and CDR2 as SASEGT. The CDR3 runs to 13 residues. Deletions cut 1 base from V and 7 bases from J, with 8 bases between. The CDR3 DNA reads TGTGCCAGCAGTGAAGGGGAGACGCAGCCCCAGCATTTT. It specifies CASSEGETQPQHF.

This sequence joins TRBV19 and TRBJ1-5; D is possibly TRBD1 (6 bases). Looked up from germline, CDR1 is LNHDA and CDR2 is SQIVND (reference sequence). Trimming removed 5 bases from V and 7 bases from J, with 15 bases in between. This CDR3 has 14 amino acids. The CDR3 loop reads CASSFRDTEQPQHF. As DNA, the CDR3 is TGTGCCAGTAGTTTCCGGGACACAGAGCAGCCCCAGCATTTT.

The chain is built from TRBV9 and TRBJ2-2, with TRBD2 matching 7 bases. The CDR3 is made up of 17 amino acids. V lost 0 bases and J lost 2; bases outside the gene matches: 7. Germline lookup yields CDR1 SGDLS and CDR2 YYNGEE. The CDR3 loop reads CASSVARSGINTGELFF. Written as DNA, the CDR3 is TGTGCCAGCAGCGTAGCTCGGAGCGGGATCAACACCGGGGAGCTGTTTTTT.

The chain couples TRBV18 to TRBJ1-2; perhaps TRBD1 as D (5 bases). This CDR3 comprises 15 residues. The V and J ends lost 0 bases and 0 bases respectively, with 8 bases between them. CDR1 and CDR2 from the germline V gene are KGHSH and LQKENI. The CDR3 loop reads CASSPPTDSNYGYTF. CDR3 nucleotides: TGTGCCAGCTCACCACCGACAGACTCTAACTATGGCTACACCTTC.

Written as DNA, the CDR3 is TGTGCTAGTGGCACGGGGGGGCCGGCCGAGCAGTACTTC. This gives the protein CASGTGGPAEQYF. This chain connects TRBV12-5 to TRBJ2-7; 8 bases are a match to TRBD2. The length of the CDR3 is 13 residues. V dropped 6 bases and J dropped 6; count of bases not matched to a gene: 7. The germline V gene encodes CDR1 LGHNT and CDR2 FRNRAP.

This clone showed up just once. The V and J genes are TRBV5-4 and TRBJ1-6; 9 bases agree with TRBD1. CDR1 and CDR2 from the germline V gene are SGHNT and YYREEE (reference sequence). The CDR3 sequence is 15 residues long. Germline trimming cut 3 bases from V and 9 bases from J; bases unmatched to any gene: 7. This CDR3 is CASSSGTGQISPLHF. CDR3 in DNA: TGTGCCAGCAGCTCCGGGACAGGGCAAATTTCACCCCTCCACTTT.

The V gene is TRBV19, the J gene TRBJ2-2; TRBD2 is a possible D gene (6 bases). The length of the CDR3 is 12 residues. V dropped 7 bases and J dropped 7 bases, with 10 bases sitting between them. Germline CDR1 reads LNHDA; CDR2 reads SQIVND (reference sequence). The CDR3 protein is CASMREGGELFF. In DNA, the CDR3 is TGTGCCAGTATGCGGGAAGGCGGGGAGCTGTTTTTT.

This sequence joins TRBV6-5 and TRBJ1-1, with D possibly matching TRBD1 (5 bases). Per the germline V gene, CDR1 is MNHEY and CDR2 is SVGAGI. CDR3 size: 13 residues. V was shortened by 2 bases and J by 8 bases, with 12 bases between the two germline ends. The DNA of the CDR3 is TGTGCCAGCAGTTACGTTACAGGCTCCGAAGCTTTCTTT. It is translated as CASSYVTGSEAFF.

The J gene is TRBJ2-1, the V gene TRBV12-5; D might be TRBD2 (7 bases). The CDR3 runs 14 residues. CDR1 and CDR2 (germline): LGHNT, FRNRAP. The V gene lost 2 bases and the J gene lost 12 bases, with 17 bases spanning the gap. CDR3 loop: CASGLYLGGLRQFF. For the CDR3, the DNA is TGTGCTAGTGGTTTGTACTTGGGGGGGCTCCGGCAGTTCTTC.

This sequence joins TRBV11-2 and TRBJ1-3; D unresolved. Per the germline V gene, CDR1 is SGHAT and CDR2 is FQNNGV. V was cut by 3 bases and J by 0 bases, with 3 bases left in between. The CDR3 contains 13 residues. CDR3 in amino acids: CASSFYSGNTIYF. CDR3 in DNA: TGTGCCAGCAGCTTCTACTCTGGAAACACCATATATTTT.

This clone was picked up a small number of times. V is TRBV29-1 and J is TRBJ1-1; unclear D gene. Germline V CDR1 and CDR2: SQVTM, ANQGSEA. V lost 5 bases and J lost 11, with 15 bases in between. The CDR3 consists of 11 residues. CDR3 in DNA: TGCAGCGTTTTCGACATCGGTGGGGCTTTCTTT. Translation: CSVFDIGGAFF.

The chain links TRBV28 to TRBJ2-2; TRBD2 is a possible D gene (6 bases). The CDR3 spans 14 residues. V lost 7 bases to trimming and J lost 2 bases, with 11 bases between them. Germline loops: CDR1 MDHEN, CDR2 SYDVKM. CDR3: CASMPGVNTGELFF. As DNA, the CDR3 is TGTGCCAGCATGCCGGGGGTTAACACCGGGGAGCTGTTTTTT.

The CDR3 spells CASSVWDRGPWETQYF. The CDR3 nucleotides are TGTGCCAGCAGCGTTTGGGACAGGGGGCCCTGGGAGACCCAGTACTTC. This chain connects TRBV9 to TRBJ2-5, with 12 bases identical to TRBD1. The V gene end was trimmed by 2 bases and the J gene end by 5 bases; junction bases not matched to a gene: 7. This CDR3 is 16 amino acids long. Germline values: CDR1 SGDLS, CDR2 YYNGEE.

The V gene is TRBV9, the J gene TRBJ2-2; 9 nucleotides line up with TRBD1. Germline CDR1 and CDR2: SGDLS and YYNGEE. CDR3 length: 19 residues. V was clipped by 0 bases and J by 0 bases; unmatched bases: 9. The CDR3 nucleotides are TGTGCCAGCAGCGTAGCTAAGGGGACAGGGATCGCGAACACCGGGGAGCTGTTTTTT. Translating it yields CASSVAKGTGIANTGELFF.

The V and J genes are TRBV2 and TRBJ2-1; D is undetermined. CDR1 is SNHLY and CDR2 is FYNNEI in the germline V gene. V shed 5 bases and J shed 8 bases, with 10 bases lying between them. The CDR3 is 12 residues long. The CDR3 here is CASSRTADEQFF. CDR3 coding DNA: TGTGCCAGCAGTCGTACAGCCGATGAGCAGTTCTTC.

J is TRBJ2-3 and V is TRBV6-4; 11 bases fit TRBD2. The V gene end was trimmed by 6 bases and the J gene end by 1 base; junction bases not matched to a gene: 6. This CDR3 is 16 amino acids long. Germline V gives CDR1 MRHNA, CDR2 SNTAGT. In nucleotides, the CDR3 is TGTGCCAGCAGCGAACTAGCGGGGGCGGGCACAGATACGCAGTATTTT. Translating gives CASSELAGAGTDTQYF.

This rearrangement joins TRBV7-9 to TRBJ2-3; 15 positions match TRBD2. Germline V gene lookup returns CDR1 SEHNR and CDR2 FQNEAQ (reference sequence). With V trimmed by 4 bases and J by 2 bases, 7 bases remained unmatched. The CDR3 is 18 residues long. CDR3 DNA sequence: TGTGCCAGCAGCTGGACTAGCGGGGGGGCCATTCCCACAGATACGCAGTATTTT. Translated, it gives CASSWTSGGAIPTDTQYF. Full variable domain (remainder filled in from reference TRBV7-9 and TRBJ2-3): DTGVSQNPRHKITKRGQNVTFRCDPISEHNRLYWYRQTLGQGPEFLTYFQNEAQLEKSRLLSDRFSAERPKGSFSTLEIQRTEQGDSAMYLCASSWTSGGAIPTDTQYFGPGTRLTVL.

The CDR3 DNA sequence: TGTGCCAGCAGCCAGATAGCGGGGGGGCTAACAGATACGCAGTATTTT. Translated, it gives CASSQIAGGLTDTQYF. The chain links TRBV4-2 to TRBJ2-3, with 11 nucleotides matching TRBD2. The junction had 5 bases not matched to a gene; V was cut back by 3 bases and J by 3 bases. Germline values: CDR1 LGHNA, CDR2 YNFKEQ. There are 16 residues in the CDR3.

The genes are TRBV27 and TRBJ1-6; TRBD1 aligns across 7 bases. Germline CDR1 is MNHEY and CDR2 is SMNVEV (reference sequence). The trim removed 8 bases at V and 6 bases at J, leaving 7 bases unmatched. This CDR3 region has 14 residues. The CDR3 nucleotides read TGTGCCAGCCACGCAAGGGGGCGTAATTCACCCCTCCACTTT. It specifies CASHARGRNSPLHF.

The chain couples TRBV10-3 to TRBJ1-1, with D tentatively TRBD1 (6 bases). The germline CDR1 and CDR2 sequences are ENHRY and SYGVKD. This CDR3 is built from 15 residues. V lost 0 bases, J lost 1 base, and 9 bases lay in between. This chain's CDR3 is CAISESDSQNTEAFF. The CDR3 DNA follows: TGTGCCATCAGTGAGTCGGACAGCCAGAACACTGAAGCTTTCTTT.

This clone was seen only once. The rearrangement uses TRBV10-3 and TRBJ2-5; TRBD2 aligns across 15 bases. This CDR3 comprises 18 residues. Trimming at V came to 2 bases and at J to 2 bases, leaving 6 bases not matched to a gene. Per germline, CDR1 ENHRY and CDR2 SYGVKD. The CDR3 loop is CAISEPGLAGGIQETQYF. In nucleotides, the CDR3 is TGTGCCATCAGTGAGCCGGGACTAGCGGGGGGAATACAAGAGACCCAGTACTTC.